Reported below is one T cell receptor beta chain. The data belong to a study of early T cells in non-severe SARS-CoV-2 infection. Using its own MiXCR run on the 5' RACE reads, TCRdb lists one record per CDR3 protein. In the table there are about 64,000 distinct CDR3 sequences, roughly 9% of which are singletons. CDR3 length: 13 residues. V was clipped by 3 bases and J by 8 bases, with 13 bases between them. CDR1 and CDR2 from the germline V gene are MNHEY and SMNVEV (reference sequence). The clonotype was recovered from an adult who was a healthcare worker with PCR-confirmed SARS-CoV-2 infection or an uninfected control (not recorded which). The starting material was whole blood, obtained at baseline. The rearrangement links TRBV27 to TRBJ2-5; no clear D gene. CDR3 region: CASSFTRVGTQYF. In DNA, the CDR3 is TGTGCCAGCAGTTTCACTCGAGTTGGTACCCAGTACTTC.